One sample yielded the 8 T cell receptor beta chains listed below, sequenced in a study of T cells in localized non-small cell lung cancer. Sequencing was performed with immunoSEQ multiplex PCR; in TCRdb, only in-frame clones are kept and a portion is missing. The repertoire holds approximately 11,000 clones, with over 25% as singletons. The sample consisted of lung tumor tissue, taken before any cancer treatment. These receptors were taken from a man aged 35 to 69 with stage I lung adenocarcinoma.

This clone was observed a few times. The V and J genes are TRBV11-3 and TRBJ1-1; perhaps TRBD1 as D (5 bases). Germline V gene data show CDR1 as SGHNT and CDR2 as YENEEA. V gave up 1 base and J gave up 3 bases, with 15 bases separating them. The CDR3 length is 16 residues. Here the CDR3 reads CASSLGGTYLHTEAFF. CDR3 sequence (DNA): TGTGCCAGCAGCTTAGGGGGGACCTATCTACACACTGAAGCTTTCTTT. Full variable domain (missing parts from reference TRBV11-3 and TRBJ1-1): EAGVVQSPRYKIIEKKQPVAFWCNPISGHNTLYWYLQNLGQGPELLIRYENEEAVDDSQLPKDRFSAERLKGVDSTLKIQPAELGDSAVYLCASSLGGTYLHTEAFFGQGTRLTVV.

The chain is built from TRBV6-8 and TRBJ1-2, with 9 bases identical to TRBD1. From germline, CDR1 is MNHGY and CDR2 SAAAGT. J lost 2 bases, V lost 8 bases, and 9 bases had no gene match. The CDR3 extends over 15 amino acids. The CDR3 protein is CASGQTGGWNYGYTF. Here the CDR3 DNA reads TGTGCCAGCGGCCAAACAGGGGGCTGGAACTATGGCTACACCTTC.

This clone was seen at least ten times. CDR3 DNA: TGTGCCAGCAGCTTAGACGGACCCTACGAGCAGTACTTC. Its protein product is CASSLDGPYEQYF. The gene calls are TRBV7-8 and TRBJ2-7; D unresolved. Trimming shortened V by 1 base and J by 2 bases, and 6 bases separated the two germline ends. The CDR3 is made up of 13 amino acids. Germline V gene lookup returns CDR1 SGHVS and CDR2 FQNEAQ. Filled out from reference TRBV7-8 and TRBJ2-7, the complete variable domain reads GAGVSQSPRYKVAKRGQDVALRCDPISGHVSLFWYQQALGQGPEFLTYFQNEAQLDKSGLPSDRFFAERPEGSVSTLKIQRTQQEDSAVYLCASSLDGPYEQYFGPGTRLTVT.

This clone was picked up a small number of times. CDR3 protein: CASSAQLGNTEAFF. CDR3 nucleotides: TGTGCCAGCAGTGCCCAATTGGGTAACACTGAAGCTTTCTTT. The chain joins TRBV6-8 to TRBJ1-1; D remains ambiguous. Germline V gene sequence: CDR1 MNHGY, CDR2 SAAAGT. Trimming took 5 bases from V and 2 from J, leaving 12 bases between them. CDR3 length equals 14 residues.

V usage is TRBV11-3 and J usage is TRBJ2-2, with a possible D match to TRBD2 (5 bases). The CDR3 is made up of 17 amino acids. Trimming stripped 3 bases from V and 1 base from J, with 15 bases between. Germline CDR1 reads SGHNT; CDR2 reads YENEEA. DNA of the CDR3: TGTGCCAGCAGCTTGGATCCCCTAGCCCTGAACACCGGGGAGCTGTTTTTT. It specifies CASSLDPLALNTGELFF. Together with reference TRBV11-3 and TRBJ2-2, the CDR3 gives the full variable domain: EAGVVQSPRYKIIEKKQPVAFWCNPISGHNTLYWYLQNLGQGPELLIRYENEEAVDDSQLPKDRFSAERLKGVDSTLKIQPAELGDSAVYLCASSLDPLALNTGELFFGEGSRLTVL.

This clone is deemed medium-sized. The chain couples TRBV6-1 to TRBJ2-1; D unclear. Trimming removed 0 bases at V and 9 bases at J, with 6 bases between. Germline-derived CDR1 and CDR2 are MNHNS and SASEGT. This CDR3 spans 12 amino acids. The CDR3 protein is CASSEAWGEQFF. The DNA for the CDR3 is TGTGCCAGCAGTGAAGCCTGGGGTGAGCAGTTCTTC.

This clone was counted a few times. The chain couples TRBV11-3 to TRBJ1-4; 9 positions agree with TRBD1. The CDR3 has 16 residues. V lost 4 bases, J lost 4 bases, and 7 bases stayed unmatched. Germline V gene sequence: CDR1 SGHNT, CDR2 YENEEA. This CDR3 reads CASSSRDRALNEKLFF. The CDR3 nucleotides are TGTGCCAGCAGCTCCCGGGACAGGGCTCTTAATGAAAAACTGTTTTTT.

This chain joins TRBV19 and TRBJ1-5; D gene ambiguous. There are 18 residues in the CDR3. Looked up from germline, CDR1 is LNHDA and CDR2 is SQIVND (reference sequence). V gave up 1 base and J gave up 1 base, with 17 bases separating them. The CDR3 DNA is TGTGCCAGTAGTATAGCCCGTTCGATTAGTGTGAGCAATCAGCCCCAGCATTTT. As protein: CASSIARSISVSNQPQHF.